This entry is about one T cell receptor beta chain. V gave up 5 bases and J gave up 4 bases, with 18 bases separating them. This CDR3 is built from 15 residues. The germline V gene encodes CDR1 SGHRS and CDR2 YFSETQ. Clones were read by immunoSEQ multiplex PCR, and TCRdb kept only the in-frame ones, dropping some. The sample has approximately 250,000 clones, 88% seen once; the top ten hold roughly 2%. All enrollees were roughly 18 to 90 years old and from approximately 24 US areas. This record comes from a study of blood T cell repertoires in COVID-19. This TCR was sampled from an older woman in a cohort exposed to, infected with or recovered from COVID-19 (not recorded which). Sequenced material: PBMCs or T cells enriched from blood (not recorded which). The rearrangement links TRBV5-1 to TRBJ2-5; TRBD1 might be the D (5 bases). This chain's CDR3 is CASSRGGAAVETQYF. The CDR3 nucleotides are TGCGCCAGCAGTAGGGGCGGAGCCGCGGTAGAGACCCAGTACTTC.